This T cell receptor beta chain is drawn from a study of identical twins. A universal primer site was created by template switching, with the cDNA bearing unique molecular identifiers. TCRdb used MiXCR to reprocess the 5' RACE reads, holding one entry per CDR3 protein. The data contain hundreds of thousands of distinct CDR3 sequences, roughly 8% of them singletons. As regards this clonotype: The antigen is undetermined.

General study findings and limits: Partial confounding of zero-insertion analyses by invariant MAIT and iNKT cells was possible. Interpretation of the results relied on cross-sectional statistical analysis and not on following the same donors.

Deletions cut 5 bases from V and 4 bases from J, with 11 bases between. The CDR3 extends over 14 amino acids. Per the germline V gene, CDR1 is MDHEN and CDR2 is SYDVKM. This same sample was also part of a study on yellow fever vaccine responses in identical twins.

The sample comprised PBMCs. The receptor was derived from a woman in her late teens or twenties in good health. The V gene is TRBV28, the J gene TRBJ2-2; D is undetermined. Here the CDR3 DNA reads TGTGCCAGCAGTCGATTTACGACCACCGGGGAGCTGTTTTTT. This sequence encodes CASSRFTTTGELFF.